This T cell receptor beta chain was captured in a study of blood T cell repertoires in COVID-19. Per the germline V gene, CDR1 is MGHRA and CDR2 is YSYEKL. V shed 4 bases, J shed 5 bases, and the junction held 13 bases outside the gene matches. This CDR3 comprises 16 residues. In the authors' workflow: Scientists estimated how many nucleated cells there were by amplifying reference gene primers. The protocol was immunoSEQ multiplex PCR, while the TCRdb copy is restricted to in-frame clones and leaves out a portion. V, J and clone size are those of that table, while D and trimming were read from the DNA. The sample consists of about half a million clones, 70% to 90% of them appearing once.

The sequence was collected from a human donor in a cohort sampled during active COVID-19. Source material: peripheral blood. The chain is built from TRBV4-1 and TRBJ2-5, with 7 bases that match TRBD2. The CDR3: CASSPLGDYGRETQYF. CDR3 coding DNA: TGCGCCAGCAGCCCGCTTGGGGACTACGGGAGGGAGACCCAGTACTTC.